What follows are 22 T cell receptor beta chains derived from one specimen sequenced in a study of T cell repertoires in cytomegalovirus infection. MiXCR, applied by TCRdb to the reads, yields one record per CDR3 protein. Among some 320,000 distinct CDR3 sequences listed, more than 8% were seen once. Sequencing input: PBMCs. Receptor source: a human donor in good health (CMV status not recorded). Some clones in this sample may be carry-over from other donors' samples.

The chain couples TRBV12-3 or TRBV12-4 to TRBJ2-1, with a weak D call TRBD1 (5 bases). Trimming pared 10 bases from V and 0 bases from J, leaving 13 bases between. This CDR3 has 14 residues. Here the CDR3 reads CAIIDSSSYNEQFF. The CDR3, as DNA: TGTGCCATCATCGACAGTAGCTCCTACAATGAGCAGTTCTTC.

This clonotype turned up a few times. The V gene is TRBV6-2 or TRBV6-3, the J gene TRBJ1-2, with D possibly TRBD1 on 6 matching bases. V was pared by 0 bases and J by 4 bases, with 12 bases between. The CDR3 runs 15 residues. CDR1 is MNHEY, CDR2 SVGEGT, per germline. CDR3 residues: CASSYSPTGLYGYTF. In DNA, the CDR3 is TGTGCCAGCAGTTACTCCCCTACAGGGCTCTATGGCTACACCTTC.

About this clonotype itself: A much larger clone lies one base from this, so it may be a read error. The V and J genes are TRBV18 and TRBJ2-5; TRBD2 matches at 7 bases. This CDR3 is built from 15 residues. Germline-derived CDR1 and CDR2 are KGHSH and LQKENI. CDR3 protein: CASSPPVSGGGTQHF. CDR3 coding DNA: TGTGCCAGCTCACCACCGGTCTCGGGAGGCGGGACCCAGCACTTC.

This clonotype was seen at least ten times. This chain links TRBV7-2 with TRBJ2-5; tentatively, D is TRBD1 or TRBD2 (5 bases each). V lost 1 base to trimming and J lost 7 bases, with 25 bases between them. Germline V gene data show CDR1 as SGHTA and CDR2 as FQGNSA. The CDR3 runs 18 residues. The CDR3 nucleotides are TGTGCCAGCAGCTTAGATGAGGCAGGGTACGGGGCTCGGGGGACCCAGTACTTC. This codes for CASSLDEAGYGARGTQYF.

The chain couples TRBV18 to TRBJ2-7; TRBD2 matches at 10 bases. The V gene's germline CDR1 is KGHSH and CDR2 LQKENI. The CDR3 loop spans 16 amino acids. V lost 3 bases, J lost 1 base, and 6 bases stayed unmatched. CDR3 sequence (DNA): TGTGCCAGCTCACCTTGGACTAGCGGAGTTTCCTACGAGCAGTACTTC. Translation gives CASSPWTSGVSYEQYF.

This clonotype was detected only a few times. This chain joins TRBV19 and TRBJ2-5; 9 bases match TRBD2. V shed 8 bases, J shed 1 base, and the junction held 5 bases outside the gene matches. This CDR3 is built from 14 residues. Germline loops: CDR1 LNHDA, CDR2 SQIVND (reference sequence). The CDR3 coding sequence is TGTGCCAGTTCTGGACTAGCGAGCCAAGAGACCCAGTACTTC. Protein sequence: CASSGLASQETQYF.

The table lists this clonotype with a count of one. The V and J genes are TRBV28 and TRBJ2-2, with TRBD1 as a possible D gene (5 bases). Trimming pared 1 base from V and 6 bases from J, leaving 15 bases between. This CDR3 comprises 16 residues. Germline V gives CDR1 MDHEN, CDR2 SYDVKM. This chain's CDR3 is CASSLSPPQGSGELFF. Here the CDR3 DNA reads TGTGCCAGCAGTTTATCCCCTCCGCAGGGATCCGGGGAGCTGTTTTTT.

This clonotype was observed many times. The CDR3 reads CASSREATSLDEQYF. As DNA, the CDR3 is TGTGCCAGCAGCCGTGAAGCGACATCATTGGACGAGCAGTACTTC. The J gene is TRBJ2-7, the V gene TRBV7-2; no clear D. The germline CDR1 and CDR2 sequences are SGHTA and FQGNSA. V gave up 5 bases and J gave up 5 bases, with 19 bases separating them. This CDR3 has 15 residues.

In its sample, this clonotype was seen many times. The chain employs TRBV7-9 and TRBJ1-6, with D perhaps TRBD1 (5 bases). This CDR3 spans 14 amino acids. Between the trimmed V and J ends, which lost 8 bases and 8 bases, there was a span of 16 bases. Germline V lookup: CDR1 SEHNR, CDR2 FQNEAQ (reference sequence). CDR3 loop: CASQGGPGDSPLHF. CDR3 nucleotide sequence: TGTGCCAGCCAGGGCGGACCTGGTGATTCACCCCTCCACTTT.

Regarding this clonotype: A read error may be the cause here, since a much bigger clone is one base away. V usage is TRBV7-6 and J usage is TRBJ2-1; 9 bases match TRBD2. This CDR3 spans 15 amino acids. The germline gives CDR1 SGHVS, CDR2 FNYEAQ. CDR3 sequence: CANSLVGTSPSEQFF. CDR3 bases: TGTGCCAACAGCTTAGTTGGGACTAGCCCGAGCGAGCAGTTCTTC.

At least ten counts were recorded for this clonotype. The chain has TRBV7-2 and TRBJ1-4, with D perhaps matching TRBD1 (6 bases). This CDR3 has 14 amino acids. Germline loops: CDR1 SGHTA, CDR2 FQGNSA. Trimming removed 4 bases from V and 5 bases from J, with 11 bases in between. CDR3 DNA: TGTGCCAGCAGCTACGGGACAAGCAATGAAAAACTGTTTTTT. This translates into CASSYGTSNEKLFF.

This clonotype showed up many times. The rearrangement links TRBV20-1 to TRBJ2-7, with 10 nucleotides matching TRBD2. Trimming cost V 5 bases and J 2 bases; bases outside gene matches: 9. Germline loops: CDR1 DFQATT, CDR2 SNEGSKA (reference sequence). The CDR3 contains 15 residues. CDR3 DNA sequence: TGCAGTGCTCACAGTCGGAGCGGGGGGGCCTACGAGCAGTACTTC. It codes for CSAHSRSGGAYEQYF.

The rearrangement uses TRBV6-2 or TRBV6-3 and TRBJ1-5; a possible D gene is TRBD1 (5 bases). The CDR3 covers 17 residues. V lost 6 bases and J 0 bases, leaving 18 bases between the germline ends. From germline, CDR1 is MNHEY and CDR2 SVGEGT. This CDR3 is CASRSYGTGYSNQPQHF. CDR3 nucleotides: TGTGCCAGCAGATCCTACGGGACCGGTTATAGCAATCAGCCCCAGCATTTT.

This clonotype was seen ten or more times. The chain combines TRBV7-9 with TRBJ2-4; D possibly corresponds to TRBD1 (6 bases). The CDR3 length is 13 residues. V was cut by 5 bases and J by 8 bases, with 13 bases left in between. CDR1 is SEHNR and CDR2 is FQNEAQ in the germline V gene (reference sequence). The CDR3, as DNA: TGTGCCAGCAGCCCGACAGGTTCGGACATTCAGTACTTC. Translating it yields CASSPTGSDIQYF.

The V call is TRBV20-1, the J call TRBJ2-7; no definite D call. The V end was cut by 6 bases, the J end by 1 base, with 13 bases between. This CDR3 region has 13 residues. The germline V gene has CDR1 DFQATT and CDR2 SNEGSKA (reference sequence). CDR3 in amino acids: CSASTRFSYEQYF. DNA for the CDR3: TGCAGTGCAAGTACAAGGTTTTCCTACGAGCAGTACTTC.

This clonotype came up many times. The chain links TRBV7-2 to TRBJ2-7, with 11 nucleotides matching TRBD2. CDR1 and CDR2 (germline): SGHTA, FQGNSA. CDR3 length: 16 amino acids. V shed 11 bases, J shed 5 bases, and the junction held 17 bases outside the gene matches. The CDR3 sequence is CACSVLAGGRGDEQYF. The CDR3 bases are TGTGCCTGTTCGGTCCTAGCGGGGGGCAGGGGTGACGAGCAGTACTTC.

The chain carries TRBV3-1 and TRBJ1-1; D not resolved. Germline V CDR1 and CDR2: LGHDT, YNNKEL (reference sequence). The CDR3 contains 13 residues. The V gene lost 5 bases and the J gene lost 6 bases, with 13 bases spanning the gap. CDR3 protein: CASSSLTSAEAFF. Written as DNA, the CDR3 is TGTGCCAGCAGCTCTCTTACGAGCGCTGAAGCTTTCTTT.

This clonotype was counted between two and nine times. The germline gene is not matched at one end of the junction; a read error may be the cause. For the CDR3, the DNA is TGCAGCGCTAGGGTTACGAGCTCCTACAATGAGCAGTTCTTC. Amino acids: CSARVTSSYNEQFF. This chain uses TRBV20-1 with TRBJ2-1; D gene uncertain. This CDR3 region has 14 residues. Germline lookup yields CDR1 DFQATT and CDR2 SNEGSKA (reference sequence).

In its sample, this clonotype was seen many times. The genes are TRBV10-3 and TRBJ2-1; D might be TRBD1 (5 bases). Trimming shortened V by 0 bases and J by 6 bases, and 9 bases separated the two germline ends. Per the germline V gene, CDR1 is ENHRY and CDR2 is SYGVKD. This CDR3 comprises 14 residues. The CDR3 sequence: CAISESLTANEQFF. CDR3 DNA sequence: TGTGCCATCAGTGAGTCTTTGACAGCCAATGAGCAGTTCTTC.

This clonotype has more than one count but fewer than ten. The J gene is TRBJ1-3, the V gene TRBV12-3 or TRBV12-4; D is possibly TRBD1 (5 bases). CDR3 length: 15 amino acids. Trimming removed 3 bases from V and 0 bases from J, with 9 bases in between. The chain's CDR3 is CASSFRGGSGNTIYF. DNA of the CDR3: TGTGCCAGCAGTTTTCGCGGGGGCTCTGGAAACACCATATATTTT.

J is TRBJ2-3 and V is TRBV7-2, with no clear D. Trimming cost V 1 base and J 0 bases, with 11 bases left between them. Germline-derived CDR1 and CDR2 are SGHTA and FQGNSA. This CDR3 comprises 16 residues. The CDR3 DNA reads TGTGCCAGCAGCTTAGGAGACTTATCTAGCACAGATACGCAGTATTTT. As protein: CASSLGDLSSTDTQYF.

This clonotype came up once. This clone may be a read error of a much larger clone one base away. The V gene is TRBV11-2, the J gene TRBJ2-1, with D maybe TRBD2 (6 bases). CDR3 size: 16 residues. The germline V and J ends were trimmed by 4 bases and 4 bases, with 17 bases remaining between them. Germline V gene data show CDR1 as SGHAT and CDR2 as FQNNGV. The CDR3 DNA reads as TGTGCCAGCAGCTCAAGAGTGGGAGGCCGATACAATGAGCAGTTCTTC. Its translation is CASSSRVGGRYNEQFF.